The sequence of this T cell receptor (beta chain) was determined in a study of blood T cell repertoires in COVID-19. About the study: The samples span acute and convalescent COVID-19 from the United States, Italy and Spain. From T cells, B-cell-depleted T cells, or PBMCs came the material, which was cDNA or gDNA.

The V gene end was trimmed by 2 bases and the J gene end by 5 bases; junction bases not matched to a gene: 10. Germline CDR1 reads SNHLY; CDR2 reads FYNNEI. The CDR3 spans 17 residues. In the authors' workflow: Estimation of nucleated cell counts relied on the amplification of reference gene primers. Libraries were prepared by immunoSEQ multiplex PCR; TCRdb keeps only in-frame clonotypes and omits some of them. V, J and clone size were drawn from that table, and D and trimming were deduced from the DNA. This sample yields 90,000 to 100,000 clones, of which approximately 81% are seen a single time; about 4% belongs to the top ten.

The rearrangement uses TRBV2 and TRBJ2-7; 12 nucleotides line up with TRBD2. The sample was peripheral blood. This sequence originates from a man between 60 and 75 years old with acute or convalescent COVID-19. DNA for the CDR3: TGTGCCAGCAGTGAACCTTATAAGACTAGCGGGAGCGACGAGCAGTACTTC. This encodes CASSEPYKTSGSDEQYF. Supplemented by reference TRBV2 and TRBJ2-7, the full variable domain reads EPEVTQTPSHQVTQMGQEVILRCVPISNHLYFYWYRQILGQKVEFLVSFYNNEISEKSEIFDDQFSVERPDGSNFTLKIRSTKLEDSAMYFCASSEPYKTSGSDEQYFGPGTRLTVT.